This T cell receptor (beta chain) is drawn from a study of blood T cell repertoires in COVID-19 (dated by TCRdb to about 2020). In terms of the full investigation: The collaborator samples originated in the United States, Italy and Spain and spanned the acute and convalescent phases of COVID-19. The material from the prospective study consisted of cDNA or gDNA derived from T cells, B-cell-depleted T cells, or PBMCs. Subjects who had been exposed to COVID-19, were actively infected with it, or had recovered from it provided the deeply sampled blood TCRbeta repertoires that made up the dataset. The repertoires were made available in a free public database intended to serve as a resource for research on the immune response to SARS-CoV-2. The samples were drawn from two sources: the first 160 participants of the ongoing ImmuneRACE study, and approximately 1,300 subjects contributed by 6 global collaborators. Sample metadata almost always included a de-identified subject ID, COVID-19 status, age in years and sex. Where HLA class I and class II types were available, the types were taken from metadata supplied by the sample provider, not from assay-based typing.

Participants in the prospective study were aged roughly 18 to 89 years, lived in 20 to 30 United States geographic areas, and enrolled through a virtual design. Cohort assignment in the prospective study relied on participant-reported clinical history from a screening survey and a study questionnaire. In the prospective study, mobile phlebotomists collected whole blood, serum and a nasopharyngeal or oropharyngeal swab from each participant. Additional blood draws and questionnaires over an approximately 2-month period could optionally be provided by prospective study participants. Blood samples from the prospective study were shipped frozen or at room temperature prior to DNA extraction. Points on this clone: Its antigen remains undetermined. Base quality data are lacking; no much larger clone is found one base away.

The CDR3 starts with the cysteine, ends with the phenylalanine, and has 14 residues. The read is trimmed to its CDR3 DNA, 42 bases read in frame from base 1. Trimming removed 2 bases from V and 4 bases from J, leaving 11 bases between the germline ends. The germline V gene (reference sequence) gives CDR1 as LGHDT and CDR2 as YNNKEL. Summary of the overall study and its limitations: The quantity of clinical and demographic metadata differed by source and by participant and was supplied without curation.

TCRbeta CDR3 regions were amplified from genomic DNA using the immunoSEQ Assay, a bias-controlled multiplex PCR. As for the authors' bioinformatics: Within the assay, amplification of reference gene primers was used to estimate how many nucleated cells each sample contained. Sequence reads were collapsed and filtered to measure the absolute abundance of every unique TCRbeta CDR3 rearrangement. For each sample, productive Simpson clonality was calculated as the square root of Simpson's diversity index over productive rearrangements. Held by TCRdb, this immuneACCESS table contains in-frame sequences only and omits some clones. Under half of the omission traces to an unresolved V gene where checked; the cause of the rest is unknown. Clonal size and the V and J genes are those of that table, whereas D and trimming came from the DNA. Here the sample has roughly 230,000 clones; around nine tenths occur a single time. Together, the top ten hold 3.5% to 4.5% of the sample.

The sample taken for sequencing was PBMCs or T cells enriched from blood (not recorded which). The source is a woman aged 25 to 39 with acute COVID-19. This chain joins TRBV3-1 (or the pseudogene TRBV3-2) to TRBJ1-1, with TRBD1 tentatively as D gene (5 bases match). The CDR3 in this case is CASSQQGSRTEAFF. The DNA sequence is as follows: TGTGCCAGCAGCCAACAGGGTTCTCGCACTGAAGCTTTCTTT.